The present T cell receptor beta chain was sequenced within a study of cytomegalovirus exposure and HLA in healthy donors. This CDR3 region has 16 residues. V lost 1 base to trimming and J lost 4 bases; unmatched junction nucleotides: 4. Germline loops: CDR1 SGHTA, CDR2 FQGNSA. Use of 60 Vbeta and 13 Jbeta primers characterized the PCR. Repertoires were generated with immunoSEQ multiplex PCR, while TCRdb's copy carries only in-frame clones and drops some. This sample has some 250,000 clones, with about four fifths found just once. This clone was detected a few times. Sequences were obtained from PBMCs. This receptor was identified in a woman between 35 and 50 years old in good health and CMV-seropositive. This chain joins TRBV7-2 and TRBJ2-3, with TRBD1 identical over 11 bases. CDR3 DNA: TGTGCCAGCAGCTTAGGAGGGACAGGGGGTGCAGATACGCAGTATTTT. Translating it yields CASSLGGTGGADTQYF.